One sample yielded the 18 T cell receptor beta chains listed below, sequenced in a study of T cells in localized non-small cell lung cancer. Here immunoSEQ multiplex PCR was the method, and the copy in TCRdb shows in-frame clones only, minus some. The data hold 45,000 or so clones, with around 86% observed a single time. The source was PBMCs, collected before any cancer treatment. All receptors come from a man between 35 and 75 years old with stage II lung adenocarcinoma.

This chain connects TRBV6-6 to TRBJ1-6, with 9 positions matching TRBD1. Germline trimming cut 7 bases from V and 8 bases from J; bases unmatched to any gene: 9. The CDR3 has 15 amino acids. Germline CDR1 MNHNY, CDR2 SVGAGI (reference sequence). CDR3 DNA: TGTGCCAGCACCGAGGACAGGGGTGGGGATTCACCCCTCCACTTT. Translation gives CASTEDRGGDSPLHF.

The J gene is TRBJ1-2, the V gene TRBV10-3; D perhaps matches TRBD1 (6 bases). Germline assignment: CDR1 ENHRY and CDR2 SYGVKD. V dropped 7 bases and J dropped 5 bases, with 14 bases sitting between them. CDR3 length: 13 amino acids. The CDR3 coding sequence is TGTGCCATCACAGAACAGGGTGCGTATGGCTACACCTTC. Translation: CAITEQGAYGYTF.

This clone was observed once. The chain links TRBV7-3 to TRBJ2-1, with a possible D match to TRBD2 (5 bases). The germline V gene encodes CDR1 SGHTA and CDR2 FQGTGA. This CDR3 is built from 14 residues. The V end was cut by 3 bases, the J end by 4 bases, with 10 bases between. CDR3: CASSLASPYNEQFF. In DNA form, the CDR3 reads TGTGCCAGCAGCTTGGCTAGCCCATACAATGAGCAGTTCTTC.

The V gene is TRBV11-2, the J gene TRBJ2-7, with D tentatively TRBD2 (5 bases). Germline CDR1 is SGHAT and CDR2 is FQNNGV. CDR3 length: 14 amino acids. Trimming took off 3 bases at V and 4 bases at J, with 13 bases between the two ends. CDR3 sequence: CASSFGGGPYEQYV. DNA of the CDR3: TGTGCCAGCAGCTTTGGTGGCGGGCCATACGAGCAGTACGTC.

This chain's CDR3 is CASSFFRGATNEKLFF. The CDR3 bases are TGTGCCAGCAGTTTCTTCAGGGGAGCAACTAATGAAAAACTGTTTTTT. The chain couples TRBV27 to TRBJ1-4, with D possibly being TRBD1 (6 bases). Deletions cut 3 bases from V and 0 bases from J, with 11 bases between. Germline assignment: CDR1 MNHEY and CDR2 SMNVEV (reference sequence). This CDR3 contains 16 residues.

The V and J genes are TRBV14 and TRBJ1-1, with D possibly TRBD1 on 5 matching bases. CDR3 length: 13 residues. CDR1 is SGHDN, CDR2 FVKESK, per germline. The ends were cut back, 2 bases at V and 1 base at J, with 5 bases in the middle. CDR3 nucleotide sequence: TGTGCCAGCAGCCAACAGGGGAACACTGAAGCTTTCTTT. As protein: CASSQQGNTEAFF. Based on the CDR3 plus reference TRBV14 and TRBJ1-1, the full variable domain is EAGVTQFPSHSVIEKGQTVTLRCDPISGHDNLYWYRRVMGKEIKFLLHFVKESKQDESGMPNNRFLAERTGGTYSTLKVQPAELEDSGVYFCASSQQGNTEAFFGQGTRLTVV.

This clone appeared once. The chain joins TRBV19 to TRBJ2-3, with 12 bases aligning to TRBD2. From germline, CDR1 is LNHDA and CDR2 SQIVND (reference sequence). The CDR3 is 17 amino acids. Trimming at V came to 4 bases and at J to 2 bases, leaving 7 bases not matched to a gene. The CDR3 sequence is CASSTSGGAPDTDTQYF. CDR3 sequence (DNA): TGTGCCAGTAGTACTAGCGGGGGGGCCCCTGACACAGATACGCAGTATTTT.

The chain joins TRBV19 to TRBJ1-1; a possible D gene is TRBD1 (5 bases). The CDR3 has 15 residues. Between the trimmed V and J ends, which lost 1 base and 1 base, there was a span of 10 bases. CDR1 and CDR2 from the germline V gene are LNHDA and SQIVND (reference sequence). The chain's CDR3 is CASSIGAGTNTEAFF. The CDR3, as DNA: TGTGCCAGTAGTATAGGGGCAGGGACGAACACTGAAGCTTTCTTT.

The count of this clone is one. The V gene is TRBV7-8, the J gene TRBJ1-1; D remains unclear. The V end lost 5 bases, the J end lost 12 bases, and 19 bases lay between the germline ends. Germline CDR1 and CDR2: SGHVS and FQNEAQ. CDR3 length equals 13 residues. The CDR3 reads CASSPPGREISFF. In nucleotides, the CDR3 is TGTGCCAGCAGCCCTCCCGGGCGGGAAATTTCTTTCTTT. Variable domain in full (rest from reference TRBV7-8 and TRBJ1-1): GAGVSQSPRYKVAKRGQDVALRCDPISGHVSLFWYQQALGQGPEFLTYFQNEAQLDKSGLPSDRFFAERPEGSVSTLKIQRTQQEDSAVYLCASSPPGREISFFGQGTRLTVV.

This chain uses TRBV9 with TRBJ2-1; D not resolved. This CDR3 spans 13 amino acids. Germline CDR1 and CDR2: SGDLS and YYNGEE. V dropped 0 bases and J dropped 9 bases, with 10 bases sitting between them. The CDR3 protein is CASSVDQDGEQFF. The CDR3 DNA sequence: TGTGCCAGCAGCGTAGATCAGGACGGTGAGCAGTTCTTC. The full variable domain, rest sourced from reference TRBV9 and TRBJ2-1, is DSGVTQTPKHLITATGQRVTLRCSPRSGDLSVYWYQQSLDQGLQFLIQYYNGEERAKGNILERFSAQQFPDLHSELNLSSLELGDSALYFCASSVDQDGEQFFGPGTRLTVL.

The chain has TRBV19 and TRBJ2-2; the match to TRBD1 covers 8 bases. Germline values: CDR1 LNHDA, CDR2 SQIVND (reference sequence). V was pared by 2 bases and J by 1 base, with 3 bases of the junction left unmatched. CDR3 length: 16 amino acids. Here the CDR3 reads CASSIIGQGNTGELFF. Written as DNA, the CDR3 is TGTGCCAGTAGTATAATCGGACAGGGGAACACCGGGGAGCTGTTTTTT.

The table lists this clone with a few counts. The genes are TRBV25-1 and TRBJ2-2; D uncertain. V was shortened by 5 bases and J by 4 bases, with 2 bases between the two germline ends. Germline V gene lookup returns CDR1 MGHDK and CDR2 SYGVNS. There are 11 residues in the CDR3. The CDR3 is CASSLTGELFF. The CDR3 bases are TGTGCCAGCAGTCTCACCGGGGAGCTGTTTTTT.

The rearrangement joins TRBV6-1 to TRBJ2-7; D is possibly TRBD1 (6 bases). Trimming took off 5 bases at V and 5 bases at J, with 13 bases between the two ends. The V gene's germline CDR1 is MNHNS and CDR2 SASEGT. CDR3 length: 13 residues. CDR3 in DNA: TGTGCCAGCAGTAAGGGGGTGGTGGACGAGCAGTACGTC. This codes for CASSKGVVDEQYV.

The chain carries TRBV18 and TRBJ1-5; possible D gene TRBD1, 6 bases. The V gene's germline CDR1 is KGHSH and CDR2 LQKENI. The CDR3 consists of 17 residues. V was shortened by 3 bases and J by 4 bases, with 19 bases between the two germline ends. This chain's CDR3 is CASSPGLLTTGNQPQHF. In DNA form, the CDR3 reads TGTGCCAGCTCACCTGGGCTGCTCACAACAGGGAATCAGCCCCAGCATTTT.

The chain has TRBV5-4 and TRBJ2-1, with D possibly being TRBD1 (6 bases). This CDR3 has 16 amino acids. The V and J ends lost 0 bases and 4 bases respectively, with 14 bases between them. Germline values: CDR1 SGHNT, CDR2 YYREEE (reference sequence). The DNA of the CDR3 is TGTGCCAGCAGCTTGGTTGGGGGCCCCTCTTACAATGAGCAGTTCTTC. This translates into CASSLVGGPSYNEQFF.

V and J are TRBV28 and TRBJ2-1, with D perhaps matching TRBD1 or TRBD2 (6 bases each). V lost 4 bases and J lost 10, with 11 bases in between. The CDR3 has 12 amino acids. CDR1 and CDR2 from the germline V gene are MDHEN and SYDVKM. CDR3 nucleotides: TGTGCCAGCAGTTGGGGGGCACGGGAGCAGTTCTTC. This encodes CASSWGAREQFF.

This chain links TRBV4-1 with TRBJ2-5; 8 positions match TRBD1. This CDR3 is built from 17 residues. With V trimmed by 4 bases and J by 2 bases, 12 bases remained unmatched. Looked up from germline, CDR1 is MGHRA and CDR2 is YSYEKL. CDR3 coding DNA: TGCGCCAGCAGCCCTAATAAGGGACAGGCTGTACAAGAGACCCAGTACTTC. Translated: CASSPNKGQAVQETQYF.

This chain joins TRBV2 and TRBJ2-1, with D possibly being TRBD1 (6 bases). The CDR3 runs to 15 residues. The ends were cut back, 3 bases at V and 8 bases at J, with 17 bases in the middle. CDR1 SNHLY and CDR2 FYNNEI come from the germline V gene. The CDR3 loop reads CASSDEGVTWHEQFF. The CDR3 DNA is TGTGCCAGCAGTGATGAGGGGGTGACGTGGCATGAGCAGTTCTTC.